The rows below give T cell receptor beta chains drawn from one sample of a study of blood T cells in healthy people across ages. TCRdb independently ran MiXCR on the 5' RACE reads; one entry per CDR3 protein. The sample records roughly 2 million distinct CDR3 sequences, roughly 49% being singletons. Sequences were obtained from blood. The source of these receptors is a woman in her forties in good health. Both conserved end residues are part of each CDR3. D genes are given only for firm matches. Clone size appears in some rows only: once, few, many, or a class for an expanded clone.

D,size,V,J,CDR3,DNA
TRBD1,few,TRBV3-1,TRBJ2-3,CASSQTGGASDTQYF,TGTGCCAGCAGCCAGACAGGGGGCGCGAGTGATACGCAGTATTTT
-,few,TRBV20-1,TRBJ2-3,CSAGIIGLGTDTQYF,TGCAGTGCCGGAATAATTGGCCTCGGGACAGATACGCAGTATTTT
TRBD2,once,TRBV20-1,TRBJ2-3,CSASLGLADTDTQYF,TGCAGTGCTAGCTTAGGACTAGCGGACACAGATACGCAGTATTTT
-,few,TRBV3-1,TRBJ2-4,CASSQGPAQAKNIQYF,TGTGCCAGCAGCCAAGGACCCGCCCAAGCCAAAAACATTCAGTACTTC
-,few,TRBV7-2,TRBJ2-7,CASSFAAGIGYEQYF,TGTGCCAGCAGCTTCGCGGCAGGGATAGGTTACGAGCAGTACTTC
TRBD1,few,TRBV29-1,TRBJ1-4,CSAATGAGEKLFF,TGCAGCGCCGCGACAGGGGCCGGTGAAAAACTGTTTTTT
-,few,TRBV7-9,TRBJ2-7,CASSLLPTNSEQYF,TGTGCCAGCAGCTTACTCCCCACAAATAGCGAGCAGTACTTC
-,few,TRBV27,TRBJ1-2,CASRAGTAYGYTF,TGTGCCAGCAGAGCCGGGACGGCCTATGGCTACACCTTC
TRBD2,-,TRBV5-1,TRBJ2-1,CASSLVPLAGSYKEQFF,TGCGCCAGCAGCTTGGTTCCCCTAGCGGGCTCCTACAAGGAGCAGTTCTTC
-,-,TRBV7-2,TRBJ1-4,CASSLVRGRLFF,TGTGCCAGCAGCTTGGTCAGGGGTAGACTGTTTTTT
TRBD2,-,TRBV7-2,TRBJ2-3,CASSPWGGKRATDTQYF,TGTGCCAGCAGCCCCTGGGGGGGTAAGAGGGCCACAGATACGCAGTATTTT
-,-,TRBV7-9,TRBJ2-3,CASRTQGGDTQYF,TGTGCCAGCAGGACACAGGGTGGGGATACGCAGTATTTT
-,few,TRBV29-1,TRBJ2-5,CSVARGSMETQYF,TGCAGCGTTGCGAGGGGAAGTATGGAGACCCAGTACTTC
-,-,TRBV10-3,TRBJ2-1,CATAGNYNEQFF,TGTGCCACTGCCGGGAATTACAATGAGCAGTTCTTC
-,few,TRBV20-1,TRBJ2-7,CSARDVPGAHSYEQYF,TGCAGTGCTAGAGACGTACCAGGTGCCCACTCCTACGAGCAGTACTTC
-,-,TRBV12-3/TRBV12-4,TRBJ2-3,CASSFTSEADTQYF,TGTGCCAGCAGTTTTACTAGTGAGGCAGATACGCAGTATTTT
TRBD1,few,TRBV4-1,TRBJ2-5,CASSQEGDSKETQYF,TGCGCCAGCAGCCAAGAGGGGGACAGTAAAGAGACCCAGTACTTC
TRBD1,once,TRBV5-1,TRBJ1-2,CASSLATGVYGYTF,TGCGCCAGCAGCTTGGCCACAGGGGTTTATGGCTACACCTTC
TRBD2,few,TRBV20-1,TRBJ2-7,CSARDLTSGVLEEQYF,TGCAGTGCTAGAGATCTCACTAGCGGGGTCCTCGAAGAGCAGTACTTC
-,-,TRBV4-1,TRBJ1-5,CASSQWVGGNQPQHF,TGCGCCAGCAGCCAATGGGTAGGGGGCAATCAGCCCCAGCATTTT
TRBD1,-,TRBV29-1,TRBJ2-4,CSVEVAGGGEQYF,TGCAGCGTTGAAGTGGCAGGGGGCGGGGAGCAGTACTTC
-,-,TRBV6-2/TRBV6-3,TRBJ2-3,CASSRMVADTQYF,TGTGCCAGCAGCCGTATGGTTGCAGATACGCAGTATTTT
-,-,TRBV7-2,TRBJ2-7,CASSVQGFSGEQYF,TGTGCCAGCAGCGTACAGGGTTTCAGTGGCGAGCAGTACTTC
TRBD1,few,TRBV24-1,TRBJ2-5,CATSVTGETQYF,TGTGCCACCAGTGTGACAGGGGAGACCCAGTACTTC
TRBD2,-,TRBV7-2,TRBJ2-5,CASSLVRVAGAETQYF,TGTGCCAGCAGCTTAGTAAGAGTAGCGGGGGCAGAGACCCAGTACTTC
TRBD1,-,TRBV9,TRBJ1-2,CASSPRQGNNYGYTF,TGTGCCAGCAGCCCCAGACAGGGGAATAACTATGGCTACACCTTC
TRBD1,-,TRBV2,TRBJ2-7,CASSPDRAKEQYF,TGTGCCAGCAGTCCCGACAGGGCGAAGGAGCAGTACTTC
-,-,TRBV12-3/TRBV12-4,TRBJ1-5,CASSPLRANQPQHF,TGTGCCAGCAGTCCCCTCCGGGCAAACCAGCCCCAGCATTTT
-,-,TRBV20-1,TRBJ2-1,CSASLGGTYNEQFF,TGCAGTGCTAGCCTGGGAGGTACCTACAATGAGCAGTTCTTC
-,-,TRBV18,TRBJ2-5,CAGSGLTSETQYF,TGTGCCGGCTCAGGGCTGACGTCGGAGACCCAGTACTTC
-,few,TRBV4-1,TRBJ1-2,CASSRDSYERGYTF,TGCGCCAGCAGCCGTGACAGTTATGAAAGGGGCTACACCTTC
-,-,TRBV6-1,TRBJ2-5,CASSEWGRYQETQYF,TGTGCCAGCAGTGAATGGGGACGGTACCAAGAGACCCAGTACTTC
-,-,TRBV20-1,TRBJ1-1,CSASPQENTEAFF,TGCAGTGCTAGTCCACAGGAGAACACTGAAGCTTTCTTT
TRBD1,few,TRBV4-1,TRBJ2-3,CASSRLGQGTDTQYF,TGCGCCAGCAGCCGTTTGGGACAGGGCACAGATACGCAGTATTTT
TRBD1,-,TRBV2,TRBJ2-5,CASSEDRGRGTQYF,TGTGCCAGCAGTGAGGACAGGGGGCGGGGGACCCAGTACTTC
-,-,TRBV29-1,TRBJ1-2,CSAEVANYGYTF,TGCAGCGCGGAGGTTGCTAACTATGGCTACACCTTC
-,few,TRBV7-2,TRBJ2-7,CASSLVRSWEQYF,TGTGCCAGCAGCTTAGTCCGAAGTTGGGAGCAGTACTTC
-,-,TRBV20-1,TRBJ1-2,CSAPVGYTF,TGCAGTGCTCCCGTTGGCTACACCTTC
TRBD2,-,TRBV4-1,TRBJ2-1,CASSHRTSAGPYNEQFF,TGCGCCAGCAGCCACCGGACTAGCGCCGGACCCTACAATGAGCAGTTCTTC
-,-,TRBV28,TRBJ2-6,CASSLPGLGANVLTF,TGTGCCAGCAGTTTACCCGGGCTTGGGGCCAACGTCCTGACTTTC
-,-,TRBV7-2,TRBJ2-1,CASSQVWGGIGNEQFF,TGTGCCAGCAGCCAGGTCTGGGGGGGCATCGGCAATGAGCAGTTCTTC
-,-,TRBV4-3,TRBJ2-1,CASSQDRGSVDNEQFF,TGCGCCAGCAGCCAAGACCGGGGTAGTGTAGACAATGAGCAGTTCTTC
TRBD1,-,TRBV28,TRBJ1-4,CASSFGGTGRKLFF,TGTGCCAGCAGTTTTGGGGGGACAGGGCGAAAACTGTTTTTT
-,-,TRBV6-2/TRBV6-3,TRBJ2-7,CASSYSPGSEKTYEQYF,TGTGCCAGCAGTTATTCCCCAGGGTCAGAGAAAACCTACGAGCAGTACTTC
-,-,TRBV7-3,TRBJ1-1,CASSFRGFTEAFF,TGTGCCAGCAGCTTTAGGGGGTTCACTGAAGCTTTCTTT
TRBD2,-,TRBV6-2/TRBV6-3,TRBJ2-3,CASSYRRPGTSGGYTDTQYF,TGTGCCAGCAGTTACCGACGTCCCGGGACTAGCGGGGGTTACACAGATACGCAGTATTTT
-,-,TRBV20-1,TRBJ2-3,CSAPEGLPSTDTQYF,TGCAGTGCTCCAGAGGGGTTACCTAGCACAGATACGCAGTATTTT
-,-,TRBV4-1,TRBJ2-3,CASSPLGTGLLDTQYF,TGCGCCAGCAGCCCCCTCGGGACTGGCCTCTTAGATACGCAGTATTTT
TRBD2,-,TRBV5-1,TRBJ2-3,CASSYRGESTDTQYF,TGCGCCAGCAGCTATCGGGGGGAAAGCACAGATACGCAGTATTTT
-,-,TRBV12-3/TRBV12-4,TRBJ1-2,CASTTGALGYTF,TGTGCCAGCACTACGGGGGCGCTTGGCTACACCTTC
-,-,TRBV20-1,TRBJ2-3,CSARGYSSDTQYF,TGCAGTGCTAGAGGTTATAGCTCGGATACGCAGTATTTT
TRBD2,-,TRBV5-5,TRBJ2-1,CASSLGAGATEQFF,TGTGCCAGCAGCTTGGGAGCGGGGGCAACAGAGCAGTTCTTC
-,-,TRBV6-5,TRBJ2-3,CASSYSIGGGTDTRYF,TGTGCCAGCAGTTACTCGATTGGGGGCGGCACAGATACGCGGTATTTT
TRBD1,few,TRBV20-1,TRBJ2-5,CSAPPHRGLGETQYF,TGCAGTGCCCCCCCCCACAGGGGGCTTGGAGAGACCCAGTACTTC
TRBD2,-,TRBV20-1,TRBJ2-3,CSVRRLAVNTDTQYF,TGCAGTGTTCGCAGACTAGCGGTGAATACAGATACGCAGTATTTT
TRBD1,-,TRBV7-2,TRBJ2-1,CASSSTGDGFNEQFF,TGTGCCAGCAGCTCAACAGGGGATGGCTTCAATGAGCAGTTCTTC
-,-,TRBV9,TRBJ2-3,CASSTRVSTDTQYF,TGTGCCAGCAGCACTCGGGTGAGCACAGATACGCAGTATTTT
TRBD2,once,TRBV20-1,TRBJ2-3,CSASSGGPLWANTDTQYF,TGCAGTGCTAGTTCGGGGGGGCCCTTGTGGGCTAACACAGATACGCAGTATTTT
TRBD2,-,TRBV20-1,TRBJ2-5,CSARSLAGALETQYF,TGCAGTGCTAGAAGTCTAGCGGGGGCCCTAGAGACCCAGTACTTC
-,-,TRBV6-5,TRBJ2-1,CASSYSPAPGSYNEQFF,TGTGCCAGCAGTTACTCGCCGGCCCCCGGGTCCTACAATGAGCAGTTCTTC